The sequence of this T cell receptor (beta chain) was determined in a study of beta chain features in type 1 diabetes (dated by TCRdb to the late 2010s). Some background on the complete study: Patients and healthy donors did not differ in mean age, gender distribution, total cell number or subset yield. The study compared TCRB repertoires of sorted circulating CD4+ T cell subsets between recently diagnosed type 1 diabetes patients and matched healthy donors. Regulatory and stem cell-like memory subsets were obtained from only 8 patients and roughly 8 healthy donors, while naive and central memory subsets were obtained from all 28 donors. Across all samples, some 100,000,000 sorted cells were examined, and cell number per subset correlated strongly with RNA yield.

Between the V and J ends, shortened by 0 bases and 6 bases respectively, the junction contains 11 bases. The CDR3 holds 14 amino acids from the cysteine to the phenylalanine. Only the CDR3 part of the read is kept: 42 bases, read in frame from the first base. CDR1 and CDR2, looked up from the germline V gene, are LGHNA and YSLEER. What the authors observed across the whole study: Naive, central memory and regulatory TCRB repertoires appeared to be more alike among patients than among healthy donors. Because cDNA rather than genomic DNA was sequenced, highly expressing activated cells could have been over-represented, although no difference in activation and CD3 levels was found between groups. In all four CD4+ subsets, TCRB CDR3 length was moderately but significantly shorter in type 1 diabetes patients. Because the HLA sub-analyses included only small numbers of individuals, any influence of HLA type on TCRB rearrangement was left unresolved. At VDJ recombination sites, patients with type 1 diabetes made fewer insertions and deleted more nucleotides, a pattern implying thymic rearrangement abnormalities. PCR may preferentially amplify shorter templates, but because patient and control samples were amplified and corrected together, any resulting skew would affect both groups equally.

A single peripheral blood draw of about 116 mL on average was collected from each donor into heparinised tubes. Using a panel that included CD45RO, CCR7, CD25, CD127, CD95 and CD27, naive, central memory, regulatory and stem cell-like memory CD4+ T cells were sorted on a BD FACSAria II. All sorted populations exceeded 95% purity. Right away, PBMCs were isolated by Lymphoprep density gradient centrifugation and were stained directly, with no culture step. To minimize batch effects, samples were stained and sorted in pairs, one healthy donor with one patient per experiment. The High Capacity cDNA Reverse Transcription Kit was used to reverse transcribe all of the isolated RNA, meaning that expressed TCRB transcripts were what got sequenced. Naive, central memory and regulatory T cell samples underwent deep immunoSEQ sequencing, averaging around 3.6 million total reads per sample. After sorted cells were lysed in RLT buffer, RNA was extracted with DNase-treated RNeasy Micro or Mini kits, with the choice depending on cell number. Each cell subset was processed separately to prevent cross-contamination, with patient and healthy donor samples processed together. The immunoSEQ multiplex PCR was used to amplify TCRB sequences from cDNA, generating 87-bp fragments that spanned the CDR3 region. The amplicons were sequenced using the Illumina HiSeq platform. In the paper's pipeline: Synthetic template baselines were used to correct PCR bias computationally, reads within Hamming distance 2 were collapsed together, and singletons that could not be merged were discarded. By aligning reads against IMGT, V, D and J genes, CDR3 length, and insertions or deletions at six rearrangement sites were assigned. Within each subset, clonotype counts were normalized to sorted cell number, and only after that were true diversity and Gini coefficients computed with the tcR R package. The overlap coefficient, calculated on TCRB nucleotide sequences, was used to measure repertoire sharing. Out-of-frame TCRB sequences from naive cells were analyzed to stand in for the pre-selection repertoire. In its TCRdb copy, this immuneACCESS table keeps in-frame sequences only and misses some clones. Where compared with another copy, unresolved V genes explain less than half of these, and the others have no known cause. Clone size and the V and J calls come from that table; the DNA yielded D and trimming. This sample lists 400,000 to 550,000 clones; about 10% were detected once. 0.046% of the sample goes to the ten largest clones.

This clone was detected a few times. No cognate antigen has been identified for it. Within one base of it there is no much larger clone, and no base qualities were kept. This receptor was identified in a woman younger than 35 in good health. The chain is made from TRBV4-3 and TRBJ1-2, with the identity of the D gene unclear. Sequenced material: naive CD4+ T cells from blood. The sample's cell subset or site label, in plain terms: true naive CD4+ T cells. The CDR3 here reads CASSQDRPWDGYTF. The DNA sequence is TGCGCCAGCAGCCAAGATCGGCCTTGGGATGGCTACACCTTC.